These T cell receptor beta chains were read from a single sample in a study of somatic mutations in cytotoxic T cells in rheumatoid arthritis. Assay used: immunoSEQ multiplex PCR; TCRdb lists only in-frame clones, some missing. The profile covers approximately 20,000 clones, with over 80% appearing a single time and around 9.9% taken by the ten largest. Sequencing input: CD8+ T cells sorted from blood. The receptors were sampled from a man between 18 and 29 years old with rheumatoid arthritis. CDR3s include the opening cysteine and the closing phenylalanine or tryptophan. A D gene is named only where the DNA matches it firmly. Rows give clone size only sometimes, using once, few, many, or a class for an expanded clone.

NA,TRBV14,TRBJ1-6,NA,17,TGTGCCAGCAGCCAAGCTCTTCGACGCGGACTAAATTCACCCCTCCACTTT,CASSQALRRGLNSPLHF
TRBD2,TRBV7-9,TRBJ2-1,NA,15,TGTGCCAGCAGCCTTGGGCTAGCGGGGGACAATGAGCAGTTCTTC,CASSLGLAGDNEQFF
TRBD1,TRBV5-5,TRBJ1-6,NA,14,TGTGCCAGCAGTCTAGGGGGCGAGGCGTCACCCCTCCACTTT,CASSLGGEASPLHF
TRBD1,TRBV4-3,TRBJ2-5,NA,15,TGCGCCAGCAGCCGAGGGACAGGAGGAGGGGAGACCCAGTACTTC,CASSRGTGGGETQYF
NA,TRBV6-5,TRBJ1-1,NA,14,TGTGCCAGCAGCCACCAAGGGGCGAACACTGAAGCTTTTTTT,CASSHQGANTEAFF
NA,TRBV14,TRBJ1-6,NA,14,TGTGCCAGCAGCCCCTCTACGGGGGATTCACCCCTCCACTTT,CASSPSTGDSPLHF
NA,TRBV6-5,TRBJ2-1,NA,14,TGTGCCAGCAGTTCAATCGGGGGCAGGAATGAGCAGTTCTTC,CASSSIGGRNEQFF
NA,TRBV27,TRBJ2-7,NA,16,TGTGCCAGCAGTTACCGATGGGGCAGGGTGTCCCATGAGCAGTACTTC,CASSYRWGRVSHEQYF
NA,TRBV19,TRBJ1-2,NA,14,TGTGCCAGTATTCCCTTCGGGGGGGCCTATGGCTACACCTTC,CASIPFGGAYGYTF
TRBD2,TRBV7-9,TRBJ2-1,few,17,TGTGCCAGCAGCTTAGCTGGCGCGGGGGGGCCGAGAGATGAGCAGTTCTTC,CASSLAGAGGPRDEQFF
TRBD1,TRBV19,TRBJ1-1,NA,17,TGTGCCAGTACCCCCTGGGACAGGGCCAAAATGAACACTGAAGCTTTCTTT,CASTPWDRAKMNTEAFF
TRBD2,TRBV7-9,TRBJ2-5,NA,12,TGTGCCAGCAGCTTAGCGGGGGAGGGCCAGTACTTC,CASSLAGEGQYF
NA,TRBV5-4,TRBJ1-2,NA,14,TGTGCCAGCAATTTGGGTGGGGGGAACTATGGCTACACCTTC,CASNLGGGNYGYTF
NA,TRBV9,TRBJ1-1,few,14,TGTGCCAGCAGCGTCAAAGGAAGTTACACTGAAGCTTTCTTT,CASSVKGSYTEAFF
NA,TRBV11-1,TRBJ1-2,NA,14,TGTGCCAGCAGCTTAGGGGTCGGTAACTATGGCTACACCTTC,CASSLGVGNYGYTF
NA,TRBV29-1,TRBJ2-1,NA,14,TGCAGCGCGCTAGGGGGTGATGACGGCAATGAGCAGTTCTTC,CSALGGDDGNEQFF
NA,TRBV5-6,TRBJ2-1,once,15,TGTGCCAGCAGCTTTGATAGCCCGCCGGGGAATGAGCAGTTCTTC,CASSFDSPPGNEQFF
TRBD2,TRBV18,TRBJ2-7,NA,14,TGTGCCAGCTCACATAGCGGGGGAGGGTACGAGCAGTACTTC,CASSHSGGGYEQYF
NA,TRBV28,TRBJ1-5,NA,14,TGTGCCAGCAGTTTATCACAGGGATATCAGCCCCAGCATTTT,CASSLSQGYQPQHF
NA,TRBV18,TRBJ2-2,NA,16,TGTGCCAGCTCACCACCGACCCGAGAGAACACCGGGGAGCTGTTTTTT,CASSPPTRENTGELFF
NA,TRBV7-9,TRBJ1-3,NA,17,TGTGCCAGCAGCTTAGGGGACACCTCCCGCTCTGGAAACACCATATATTTT,CASSLGDTSRSGNTIYF
TRBD2,TRBV10-3,TRBJ2-2,NA,15,TGTGCCATCAGTGAAAGCGGGGGGAACACCGGGGAGCTGTTTTTT,CAISESGGNTGELFF
NA,TRBV19,TRBJ1-5,NA,15,TGTGCCAGTAGTACGCAACTCTATAGCAATCAGCCCCAGCATTTT,CASSTQLYSNQPQHF
NA,TRBV6-1,TRBJ1-4,medium-sized,14,TGTGCCAGCAGCGATAACCCAACTAATGAAAAACTGTTTTTT,CASSDNPTNEKLFF
NA,TRBV11-2,TRBJ1-3,NA,15,TGTGCCAGCAGCTTAAACGGGGGTTCGGGAAACACCATATATTTT,CASSLNGGSGNTIYF
NA,TRBV7-6,TRBJ2-1,NA,12,TGTGCCAGCAGCCCTAACAGGGATGAGCAGTTCTTC,CASSPNRDEQFF
NA,TRBV5-6,TRBJ1-1,NA,13,TGTGCCAGCAGCCCCCCTGAGATCACTGAAGCTTTCTTT,CASSPPEITEAFF
TRBD1,TRBV25-1,TRBJ2-5,NA,17,TGTGCCAGCAGTGAATCCTGGGACAGGGATTTGGAAGAGACCCAGTACTTC,CASSESWDRDLEETQYF
NA,TRBV9,TRBJ2-7,NA,13,TGTGCCAGCAGCGTAGCAGAGGGTTACGAGCAGTACTTC,CASSVAEGYEQYF
TRBD2,TRBV7-9,TRBJ2-5,NA,15,TGTGCCAGCAGCTTAGTTCTAGCGGGCCAAGAGACCCAGTACTTC,CASSLVLAGQETQYF
NA,TRBV2,TRBJ2-1,NA,14,TGTGCTATGAAGGGAACCGATACAGACAATGAGCAGTTCTTC,CAMKGTDTDNEQFF
NA,TRBV19,TRBJ2-3,large,13,TGTGCCAGTAACTCCGGAGGGTTGGATACGCAGTATTTT,CASNSGGLDTQYF
NA,TRBV6-1,TRBJ2-7,NA,14,TGTGCCAGCAGTGTCGTTTCGCCGACCTACGAGCAGTACTTC,CASSVVSPTYEQYF
TRBD1,TRBV9,TRBJ2-7,NA,13,TGTGCCAGCAGCGGCGAACAGGGGAAGGAGCAGTACTTC,CASSGEQGKEQYF
NA,TRBV7-2,TRBJ2-3,NA,12,TGTGCCAGCAGCTTGAACTCAGGAACGCAGTATTTT,CASSLNSGTQYF
NA,TRBV28,TRBJ1-6,NA,15,TGTGCCAGCAGTCCCCCACCAGGGGCCAGCTCACCCCTCCACTTT,CASSPPPGASSPLHF
NA,TRBV5-4,TRBJ1-1,NA,17,TGTGCCAGCAGCCCCGCTCACCAACTTGGGGCGAACACTGAAGCTTTCTTT,CASSPAHQLGANTEAFF
NA,TRBV6-5,TRBJ2-3,NA,15,TGTGCCAGCAGTTCCCCGGGACCCGCCAGCGATACGCAGTATTTT,CASSSPGPASDTQYF
NA,TRBV11-2,TRBJ1-4,NA,14,TGTGCCAGCCGTACTTGGGGCACCGATGAAAAACTGTTTTTT,CASRTWGTDEKLFF
NA,TRBV6-4,TRBJ2-6,few,15,TGTGCCAGCAGTGACTCCAGCTCTGGGGCCAACGTCCTGACTTTC,CASSDSSSGANVLTF
NA,TRBV19,TRBJ2-3,NA,14,TGTGCCAGTAGGACCCGGGTTATCTCGGATACGCAGTATTTT,CASRTRVISDTQYF
NA,TRBV6-5,TRBJ2-7,few,11,TGTGCCAGCAGTTCCAACGGCGAGCAGTACTTC,CASSSNGEQYF
NA,TRBV19,TRBJ2-5,NA,14,TGTGCCAGTAGTATCTCGGGACGGTTAGAGACCCAGTACTTC,CASSISGRLETQYF
NA,TRBV27,TRBJ2-7,NA,13,TGTGCCAGCAGTTTTAGACGCGGCTACGAGCAGTACTTC,CASSFRRGYEQYF
NA,TRBV11-2,TRBJ1-1,NA,15,TGTGCCAGCAGTAAAAGGATGGGTAGGGACACTGAAGCTTTCTTT,CASSKRMGRDTEAFF